The 2 T cell receptor beta chains below all came from one sample that was sequenced in a study of beta chain features in type 1 diabetes. The isolated RNA, all of it, was reverse transcribed, so expressed TCRB transcripts were what got sequenced. Method: immunoSEQ multiplex PCR; TCRdb's copy keeps in-frame clones and lacks some. The sample consists of about 290,000 clones, roughly 8% of them appearing once. Sequencing was performed on central memory CD4+ T cells from blood. All receptors derive from a woman aged 18-29 years in good health.

This clone was seen repeatedly, ten times or more. Other DNA sequences in this sample translate to the same CDR3. The rearrangement uses TRBV14 and TRBJ1-5; D unresolved. Trimming took 1 base from V and 7 from J, leaving 8 bases between them. This CDR3 region has 13 residues. Germline V gene lookup returns CDR1 SGHDN and CDR2 FVKESK. CDR3 nucleotides: TGTGCCAGCAGCCAAGGGGAAGGGCAGCCCCAGCATTTT. It encodes CASSQGEGQPQHF.

This clone has just a few counts. The rearrangement uses TRBV2 and TRBJ1-5; TRBD1 matches at 7 bases. Germline lookup yields CDR1 SNHLY and CDR2 FYNNEI. J was trimmed by 0 bases and V by 7 bases; bases with no gene match: 6. This CDR3 comprises 15 residues. The DNA for the CDR3 is TGTGCCAGCACCAGGGACAGACATAGCAATCAGCCCCAGCATTTT. Amino acids: CASTRDRHSNQPQHF.